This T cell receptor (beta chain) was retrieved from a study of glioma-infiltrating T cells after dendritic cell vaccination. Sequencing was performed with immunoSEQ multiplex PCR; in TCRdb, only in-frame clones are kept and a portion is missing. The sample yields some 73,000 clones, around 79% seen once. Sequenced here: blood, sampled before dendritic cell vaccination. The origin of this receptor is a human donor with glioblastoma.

CDR3 sequence (DNA): TGTGCCAGTAGTATGACTAGCGGGACCCACAATGAGCAGTTCTTC. This codes for CASSMTSGTHNEQFF. V gene TRBV19 combines with J gene TRBJ2-1, with 11 nucleotides matching TRBD2. Unmatched junction bases numbered 3, after V lost 3 bases and J lost 5 bases. The CDR3 runs to 15 residues. Germline assignment: CDR1 LNHDA and CDR2 SQIVND (reference sequence).